Ten or more counts support the clone carrying this T cell receptor beta chain. The antigen remains unidentified. A junction end diverges from the germline sequence, so it may reflect a read error. This CDR3 spans 19 amino acids. Looked up from germline, CDR1 is WNHNN and CDR2 is SYGVQD (reference sequence). This sample is part of a study of early T cells in non-severe SARS-CoV-2 infection. Points from the study as a whole: Matching with VDJdb favored anti-spike CD8 responses (missing private and CD4 specificities).

Each cDNA molecule carried a unique molecular identifier. MiXCR, applied by TCRdb to the 5' RACE reads, yields one record per CDR3 protein. The sample records 65,000 to 75,000 distinct CDR3 sequences, around 10% being singletons. The sequence was collected from an adult who was a healthcare worker with PCR-confirmed SARS-CoV-2 infection or an uninfected control (not recorded which). Sequencing was done on a sample of whole blood. The chain uses TRBV10-1 and TRBJ2-1, with 14 nucleotides matching TRBD2. CDR3 DNA: TGCGCCAGCAGTAAGTCAGGACTAGCGGGGGGCCTAACCTACAATGAGCAGTTCTTC. It yields the protein CASSKSGLAGGLTYNEQFF.